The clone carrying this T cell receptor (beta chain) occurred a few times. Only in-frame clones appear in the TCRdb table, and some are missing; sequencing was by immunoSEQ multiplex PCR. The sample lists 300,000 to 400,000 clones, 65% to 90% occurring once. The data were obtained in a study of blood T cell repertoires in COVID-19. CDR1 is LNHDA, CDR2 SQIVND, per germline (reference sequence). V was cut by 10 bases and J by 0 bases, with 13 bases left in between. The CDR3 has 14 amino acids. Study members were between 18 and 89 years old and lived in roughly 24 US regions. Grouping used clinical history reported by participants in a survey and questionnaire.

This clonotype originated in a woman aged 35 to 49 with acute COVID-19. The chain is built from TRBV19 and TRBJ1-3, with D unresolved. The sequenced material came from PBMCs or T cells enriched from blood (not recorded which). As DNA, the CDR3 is TGTGCCACGTCCGGGATTAACTCTGGAAACACCATATATTTT. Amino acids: CATSGINSGNTIYF.